These 12 T cell receptor beta chains share one sample of origin, sequenced in a study of technical replicates of blood from a few donors. Some clones are missing from TCRdb's copy, which holds only in-frame ones; the method was immunoSEQ multiplex PCR. The repertoire holds 75,000 to 95,000 clones, with approximately 89% as singletons. Sequenced sample: T cells isolated from PBMCs. The receptors stem from a human donor in good health.

The table lists this clone with a count of one. J is TRBJ1-2 and V is TRBV13; 7 nucleotides line up with TRBD1. V trimming: 1 base; J trimming: 4 bases; junction bases outside the gene matches: 3. The CDR3 spans 14 residues. CDR1 PRHDT and CDR2 FYEKMQ come from the germline V gene (reference sequence). CDR3: CASSLEQGIYGYTF. The DNA of the CDR3 is TGTGCCAGCAGCTTAGAACAGGGGATCTATGGCTACACCTTC. The variable domain in full, completed from reference TRBV13 and TRBJ1-2, reads AAGVIQSPRHLIKEKRETATLKCYPIPRHDTVYWYQQGPGQDPQFLISFYEKMQSDKGSIPDRFSAQQFSDYHSELNMSSLELGDSALYFCASSLEQGIYGYTFGSGTRLTVV.

The rearrangement joins TRBV6-5 to TRBJ1-1; no definite D call. CDR3 length equals 14 residues. The germline V gene encodes CDR1 MNHEY and CDR2 SVGAGI. V gave up 5 bases and J gave up 2 bases, with 12 bases separating them. The CDR3 bases are TGTGCCAGCAGTGTCCACCGGGGTAACACTGAAGCTTTCTTT. It specifies CASSVHRGNTEAFF.

The chain recombines TRBV9 with TRBJ2-3; weak D call: TRBD2 (6 bases). Trimming took off 6 bases at V and 4 bases at J, with 9 bases between the two ends. CDR3 size: 12 residues. Germline V gene sequence: CDR1 SGDLS, CDR2 YYNGEE. In DNA form, the CDR3 reads TGTGCCAGCAACTCGGGGGCAGATACGCAGTATTTT. Protein product: CASNSGADTQYF. Together with reference TRBV9 and TRBJ2-3, the CDR3 gives the full variable domain: DSGVTQTPKHLITATGQRVTLRCSPRSGDLSVYWYQQSLDQGLQFLIQYYNGEERAKGNILERFSAQQFPDLHSELNLSSLELGDSALYFCASNSGADTQYFGPGTRLTVL.

This rearrangement joins TRBV7-9 to TRBJ1-4; weak D call: TRBD1 (5 bases). The ends were cut back, 6 bases at V and 3 bases at J, with 14 bases in the middle. CDR3 size: 15 residues. The germline gives CDR1 SEHNR, CDR2 FQNEAQ (reference sequence). CDR3 region: CASRDTAVPNEKLFF. The CDR3 DNA follows: TGTGCCAGCAGGGACACAGCTGTCCCTAATGAAAAACTGTTTTTT. Supplemented by reference TRBV7-9 and TRBJ1-4, the full variable domain reads DTGVSQNPRHKITKRGQNVTFRCDPISEHNRLYWYRQTLGQGPEFLTYFQNEAQLEKSRLLSDRFSAERPKGSFSTLEIQRTEQGDSAMYLCASRDTAVPNEKLFFGSGTQLSVL.

This chain joins TRBV4-3 and TRBJ2-3; 10 positions agree with TRBD2. The CDR3 spans 16 residues. Losses at the gene ends were 5 bases for V and 2 bases for J; bases not matched to a gene: 7. Germline loops: CDR1 LGHNA, CDR2 YSLEER. The CDR3 nucleotides read TGCGCCAGCAGCACAGCTAGCGGGGGAGCCACAGATACGCAGTATTTT. Its translation: CASSTASGGATDTQYF.

The CDR3 loop reads CASITSGEQFF. CDR3 nucleotide sequence: TGTGCCAGCATAACTAGCGGTGAGCAGTTCTTC. The rearrangement uses TRBV2 and TRBJ2-1; TRBD2 agrees at 8 bases. This CDR3 region has 11 residues. Per the germline V gene, CDR1 is SNHLY and CDR2 is FYNNEI. Germline trimming cut 7 bases from V and 9 bases from J; bases unmatched to any gene: 2.

The V call is TRBV11-3, the J call TRBJ2-3; 14 bases are a match to TRBD2. This CDR3 has 17 residues. Germline values: CDR1 SGHNT, CDR2 YENEEA. V dropped 5 bases and J dropped 2; count of bases not matched to a gene: 6. CDR3 coding DNA: TGTGCCAGCAGCCCCCGACTAGCGGGAGGGGTCACAGATACGCAGTATTTT. Its protein is CASSPRLAGGVTDTQYF.

The chain carries TRBV4-1 and TRBJ2-1, with 7 bases fitting TRBD2. The CDR3 has 12 residues. V was pared by 0 bases and J by 15 bases, with 5 bases of the junction left unmatched. Germline V gene sequence: CDR1 MGHRA, CDR2 YSYEKL. The CDR3 nucleotides are TGCGCCAGCAGCCAAGATCGGGGGGATCCGTTCTTC. Encoded protein: CASSQDRGDPFF.

The V call is TRBV5-4, the J call TRBJ2-7; 10 bases are a match to TRBD2. The V gene end was trimmed by 1 base and the J gene end by 3 bases; junction bases not matched to a gene: 4. From germline, CDR1 is SGHNT and CDR2 YYREEE (reference sequence). CDR3 length equals 15 residues. The CDR3 bases are TGTGCCAGCAGCTTGCCAGCGGGAGGGAGCTACGAGCAGTACTTC. It translates to CASSLPAGGSYEQYF.

This clone was picked up a small number of times. The chain is built from TRBV5-4 and TRBJ2-7; D gene uncertain. CDR3 length: 15 amino acids. Germline values: CDR1 SGHNT, CDR2 YYREEE (reference sequence). Trimming cost V 0 bases and J 1 base, with 11 bases left between them. This chain's CDR3 is CASSLESARSYEQYF. In DNA, the CDR3 is TGTGCCAGCAGCTTGGAGTCTGCGAGGTCCTACGAGCAGTACTTC. Complete variable domain (other parts from reference TRBV5-4 and TRBJ2-7): ETGVTQSPTHLIKTRGQQVTLRCSSQSGHNTVSWYQQALGQGPQFIFQYYREEENGRGNFPPRFSGLQFPNYSSELNVNALELDDSALYLCASSLESARSYEQYFGPGTRLTVT.

The CDR3 loop is CASSLGQGRQPQHF. The CDR3 nucleotides are TGTGCCAGCAGTTTAGGTCAGGGAAGGCAGCCCCAGCATTTT. The rearrangement uses TRBV27 and TRBJ1-5, with D possibly being TRBD1 (5 bases). CDR3 length: 14 residues. Trimming removed 2 bases at V and 7 bases at J, with 12 bases between. Germline CDR1 MNHEY, CDR2 SMNVEV (reference sequence).

The chain has TRBV27 and TRBJ2-7; 7 nucleotides match TRBD2. Germline V CDR1 and CDR2: MNHEY, SMNVEV (reference sequence). V trimming: 1 base; J trimming: 0 bases; junction bases outside the gene matches: 6. This CDR3 has 16 amino acids. CDR3 amino acids: CASSLLGGRGSYEQYF. For the CDR3, the DNA is TGTGCCAGCAGTTTATTGGGCGGGAGAGGCTCCTACGAGCAGTACTTC.